This T cell receptor (beta chain) was found in a study of cytomegalovirus exposure and HLA in healthy donors. Repertoires were generated with immunoSEQ multiplex PCR, while TCRdb's copy carries only in-frame clones and drops some. The sample contains about 74,000 clones, approximately 93% of which appear only once. The germline CDR1 and CDR2 sequences are MDHEN and SYDVKM. V lost 5 bases to trimming and J lost 4 bases, with 18 bases between them. CDR3 length: 16 amino acids. Study conclusions and caveats: Published work reported that the classifier diagnosed cytomegalovirus status with high specificity and sensitivity. There were some public TCRs occurring in many donors, but most TCR sequences were rare. Three chains linked to CMV were shown in vitro to be specific for CMV antigens.

With respect to this clone: Its cognate antigen is unknown.

The chain recombines TRBV28 with TRBJ2-1; no clear D gene. Source material: PBMCs. The sequence derives from a man between 18 and 35 years old in good health and CMV-seropositive. The CDR3 nucleotides read TGTGCCAGCAGTCCCCTGAGTGCCACCCCATACAATGAGCAGTTCTTC. The encoded protein is CASSPLSATPYNEQFF.